The 14 T cell receptor beta chains given below trace back to one sample, sequenced in a study of blood T cell repertoires in COVID-19. Produced via immunoSEQ multiplex PCR; TCRdb's table is partial and in-frame only. The sample carries around 140,000 clones, 80% to 90% recorded once. Sequencing was done on a sample of peripheral blood. The receptors originated from a woman aged 45-65 years with acute or convalescent COVID-19.

CDR3: CASSLYLAGKETQYF. The CDR3 DNA reads TGTGCCAGCAGTTTATACTTAGCGGGGAAGGAGACCCAGTACTTC. V usage is TRBV27 and J usage is TRBJ2-5; 8 bases agree with TRBD2. With 1 base clipped from V and 5 bases from J, the junction kept 6 bases outside the gene matches. Germline V gene data show CDR1 as MNHEY and CDR2 as SMNVEV (reference sequence). The CDR3 loop spans 15 amino acids.

The chain links TRBV29-1 to TRBJ1-2; D is unclear. V was clipped by 5 bases and J by 4 bases, with 14 bases between them. The CDR3 spans 13 residues. Germline V gives CDR1 SQVTM, CDR2 ANQGSEA. The DNA for the CDR3 is TGCAGCGTTCCGACTAACCCCCGCTATGGCTACACCTTC. Translating gives CSVPTNPRYGYTF. The full variable domain, with the rest looked up from reference TRBV29-1 and TRBJ1-2, is SAVISQKPSRDICQRGTSLTIQCQVDSQVTMMFWYRQQPGQSLTLIATANQGSEATYESGFVIDKFPISRPNLTFSTLTVSNMSPEDSSIYLCSVPTNPRYGYTFGSGTRLTVV.

The chain is built from TRBV7-9 and TRBJ1-1, with TRBD1 as a possible D gene (5 bases). Germline values: CDR1 SEHNR, CDR2 FQNEAQ (reference sequence). V was trimmed by 5 bases and J by 10 bases, leaving 14 bases between them. This CDR3 contains 12 residues. CDR3 residues: CASSPQGLVAFF. CDR3 bases: TGTGCCAGCAGCCCCCAGGGATTAGTAGCTTTCTTT.

This chain links TRBV24-1 with TRBJ1-3; D unresolved. V was cut by 5 bases and J by 1 base, with 14 bases left in between. CDR1 is KGHDR and CDR2 is SFDVKD in the germline V gene. The CDR3 sequence is 16 residues long. CDR3 in DNA: TGTGCCACCAGTGGGCCAGAGAGGAGGTCTGGAAACACCATATATTTT. Amino acid sequence: CATSGPERRSGNTIYF.

This chain joins TRBV5-1 and TRBJ1-1, with 8 bases matching TRBD1. Germline V gene data show CDR1 as SGHRS and CDR2 as YFSETQ. The CDR3 length is 14 residues. V was pared by 5 bases and J by 2 bases, with 5 bases of the junction left unmatched. The CDR3 sequence: CASRKQGVNTEAFF. The CDR3 DNA follows: TGCGCCAGCAGGAAACAGGGGGTAAACACTGAAGCTTTCTTT.

V gene TRBV9 combines with J gene TRBJ1-1, with D perhaps matching TRBD1 (5 bases). The CDR3 contains 14 residues. CDR1 is SGDLS and CDR2 is YYNGEE in the germline V gene. The germline V and J ends were trimmed by 4 bases and 2 bases, with 12 bases remaining between them. In DNA form, the CDR3 reads TGTGCCAGCAGCAGCAGGGAACTTAACACTGAAGCTTTCTTT. The encoded protein is CASSSRELNTEAFF.

J is TRBJ1-5 and V is TRBV20-1; D unclear. Between the trimmed V and J ends, which lost 7 bases and 1 base, there was a span of 5 bases. This CDR3 has 11 amino acids. Looked up from germline, CDR1 is DFQATT and CDR2 is SNEGSKA (reference sequence). The CDR3 loop is CSGGSNQPQHF. CDR3 sequence (DNA): TGCAGTGGCGGGAGCAATCAGCCCCAGCATTTT.

This clone was recorded only once. The chain recombines TRBV27 with TRBJ2-7; D may be TRBD2 (6 bases). V lost 0 bases and J 2 bases, leaving 14 bases between the germline ends. Germline V gene data show CDR1 as MNHEY and CDR2 as SMNVEV (reference sequence). This CDR3 comprises 16 residues. The chain's CDR3 is CASSLSLVAVPYEQYF. CDR3 nucleotide sequence: TGTGCCAGCAGTTTATCGCTAGTAGCGGTTCCCTACGAGCAGTACTTC.

This chain links TRBV24-1 with TRBJ2-7; D is uncertain. Germline V gene sequence: CDR1 KGHDR, CDR2 SFDVKD. The CDR3 has 9 residues. The CDR3 region has the DNA TGTGCGTTAATGTGCGAGCAGTACTTC. Its translation: CALMCEQYF.

The chain links TRBV10-3 to TRBJ2-1; a weak D match, TRBD2 (6 bases). Looked up from germline, CDR1 is ENHRY and CDR2 is SYGVKD. Deletions cut 5 bases from V and 0 bases from J, with 17 bases between. The CDR3 has 17 amino acids. The CDR3 DNA is TGTGCCATCAGTAGAGTTGTGCGGGGAGACTCCTACAATGAGCAGTTCTTC. It translates to CAISRVVRGDSYNEQFF.

This chain links TRBV4-1 with TRBJ1-1; D gene ambiguous. The CDR3 has 14 amino acids. In germline, CDR1 is MGHRA, CDR2 YSYEKL. The V end lost 1 base, the J end lost 1 base, and 7 bases lay between the germline ends. CDR3 nucleotides: TGCGCCAGCAGCCAAGGGTACGGGAACACTGAAGCTTTCTTT. Its protein is CASSQGYGNTEAFF.

The rearrangement joins TRBV6-4 to TRBJ1-1; possibly TRBD1 for D (5 bases). Germline values: CDR1 MRHNA, CDR2 SNTAGT. The CDR3 has 14 residues. Trimming removed 0 bases from V and 5 bases from J, with 10 bases in between. The CDR3: CASSDSWGGTEAFF. In DNA, the CDR3 is TGTGCCAGCAGTGACTCGTGGGGGGGGACTGAAGCTTTCTTT.

V usage is TRBV5-8 and J usage is TRBJ2-5, with TRBD2 identical over 9 bases. J gave up 2 bases and V 5 bases, and 7 bases lay outside the gene matches. The germline V gene has CDR1 SGHTS and CDR2 YDEGEE. This CDR3 region has 15 residues. The CDR3 is CASRVGTSQQETQYF. The CDR3 bases are TGTGCCAGCAGGGTCGGGACTAGCCAGCAAGAGACCCAGTACTTC.

This chain links TRBV5-5 with TRBJ1-5; D is undetermined. Germline V CDR1 and CDR2: SGHKS, YYEKEE (reference sequence). The CDR3 consists of 13 residues. V lost 3 bases and J lost 9, with 13 bases in between. This CDR3 reads CASSSSGDGPQHF. The DNA of the CDR3 is TGTGCCAGCAGCTCATCCGGGGATGGGCCCCAGCATTTT.